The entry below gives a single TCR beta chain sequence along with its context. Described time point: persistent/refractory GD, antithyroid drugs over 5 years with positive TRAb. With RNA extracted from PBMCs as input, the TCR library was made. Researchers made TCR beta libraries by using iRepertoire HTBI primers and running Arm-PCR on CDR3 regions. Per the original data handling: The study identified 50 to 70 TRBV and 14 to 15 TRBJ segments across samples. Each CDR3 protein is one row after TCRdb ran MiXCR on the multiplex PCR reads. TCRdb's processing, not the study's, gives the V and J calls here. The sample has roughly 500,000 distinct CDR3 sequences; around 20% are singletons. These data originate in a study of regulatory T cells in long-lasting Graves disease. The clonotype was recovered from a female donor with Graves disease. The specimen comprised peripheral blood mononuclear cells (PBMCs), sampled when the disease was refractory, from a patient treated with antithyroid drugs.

This CDR3 is CASSQWGLGYTF. The CDR3 DNA reads TGTGCCAGCAGCCAATGGGGGCTAGGCTACACCTTC. This sequence joins TRBV16 and TRBJ1-2; the D gene is possibly TRBD1 (6 bases). Between the trimmed V and J ends, which lost 1 base and 8 bases, there was a span of 8 bases. This CDR3 is 12 amino acids long. Germline loops: CDR1 KGHSY, CDR2 FQNENV.